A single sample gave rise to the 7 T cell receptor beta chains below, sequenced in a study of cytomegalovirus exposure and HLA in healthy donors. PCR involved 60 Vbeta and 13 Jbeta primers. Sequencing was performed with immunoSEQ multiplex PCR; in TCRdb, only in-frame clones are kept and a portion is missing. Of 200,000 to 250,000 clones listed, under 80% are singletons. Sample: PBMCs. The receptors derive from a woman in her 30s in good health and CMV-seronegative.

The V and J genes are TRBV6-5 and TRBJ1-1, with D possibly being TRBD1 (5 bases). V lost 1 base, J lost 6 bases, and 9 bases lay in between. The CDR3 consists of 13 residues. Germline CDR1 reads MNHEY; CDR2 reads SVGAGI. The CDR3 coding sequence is TGTGCCAGCAGTTACTACGACAGTTCTGAAGCTTTCTTT. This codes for CASSYYDSSEAFF.

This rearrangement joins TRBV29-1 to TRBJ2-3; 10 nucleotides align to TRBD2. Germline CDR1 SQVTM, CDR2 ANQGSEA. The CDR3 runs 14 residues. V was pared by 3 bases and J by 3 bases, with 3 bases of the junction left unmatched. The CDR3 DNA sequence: TGCAGCGTTGACGGGACTAGCGATACAGATACGCAGTATTTT. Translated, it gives CSVDGTSDTDTQYF.

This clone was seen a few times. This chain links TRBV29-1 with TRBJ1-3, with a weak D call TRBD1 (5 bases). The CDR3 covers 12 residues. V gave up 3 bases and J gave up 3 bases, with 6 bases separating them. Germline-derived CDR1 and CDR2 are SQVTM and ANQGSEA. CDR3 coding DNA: TGCAGCGTTGACGGGGGTGGAAACACCATATATTTT. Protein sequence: CSVDGGGNTIYF.

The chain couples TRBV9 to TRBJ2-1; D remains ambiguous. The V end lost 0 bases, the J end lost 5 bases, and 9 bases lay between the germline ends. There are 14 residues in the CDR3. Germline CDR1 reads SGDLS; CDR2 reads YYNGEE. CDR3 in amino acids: CASSVVAINNEQFF. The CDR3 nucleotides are TGTGCCAGCAGCGTAGTTGCTATTAACAATGAGCAGTTCTTC.

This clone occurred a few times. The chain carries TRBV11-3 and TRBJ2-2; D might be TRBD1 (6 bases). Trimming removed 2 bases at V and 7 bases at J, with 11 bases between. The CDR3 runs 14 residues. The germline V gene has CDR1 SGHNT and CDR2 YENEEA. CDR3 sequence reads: CASSLSGAGGELFF. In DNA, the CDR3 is TGTGCCAGCAGCTTATCAGGGGCCGGCGGGGAGCTGTTTTTT.

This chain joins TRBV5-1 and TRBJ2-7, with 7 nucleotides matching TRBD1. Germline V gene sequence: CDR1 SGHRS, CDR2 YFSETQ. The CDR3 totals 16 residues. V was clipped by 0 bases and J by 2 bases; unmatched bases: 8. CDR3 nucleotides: TGCGCCAGCAGCTTGGGACAGACAGGGAAACCCTACGAGCAGTACTTC. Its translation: CASSLGQTGKPYEQYF.

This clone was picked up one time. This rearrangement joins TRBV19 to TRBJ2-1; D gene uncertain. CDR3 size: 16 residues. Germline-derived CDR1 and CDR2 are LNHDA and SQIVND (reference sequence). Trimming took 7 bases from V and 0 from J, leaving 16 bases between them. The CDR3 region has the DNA TGTGCCAGTACCTCAGAGGCTTTAAGCTCCTACAATGAGCAGTTCTTC. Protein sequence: CASTSEALSSYNEQFF.